The present entry profiles one T cell receptor beta chain with its context. The antigen remains undetermined. The data were taken from a study of blood T cells in healthy people across ages. Whole-study findings and limits: Across the age range, TCR beta diversity per million T cells fell in a roughly linear way.

The V segment lost 4 bases and the J segment 8 bases; nucleotides outside the gene matches: 11. The CDR3 totals 15 residues. Germline CDR1 and CDR2: GTSNPN and SVGIG (reference sequence). PBMCs numbering at least 6 million were isolated per sample. Next came a second PCR, run for roughly 7 to 12 cycles, which used a sample-barcoded 5' primer along with a J-beta primer mix. Every cDNA molecule carried a tag from a template-switch adaptor bearing 12 random nucleotides. Each sample yielded at least 3 million CDR3-containing paired-end reads. TCRdb itself ran the 5' RACE reads through MiXCR, one entry per CDR3 protein. The data contain approximately 800,000 distinct CDR3 sequences, about half of them singletons.

V and J are TRBV30 and TRBJ1-4; 9 bases agree with TRBD1. Sequencing was performed on blood. The receptor's source is a man aged 80 or over in good health. The CDR3 DNA is TGTGCCTGGAAACCGGGACAGGGAAGTTTAGAAAAACTGTTTTTT. Its protein product is CAWKPGQGSLEKLFF.